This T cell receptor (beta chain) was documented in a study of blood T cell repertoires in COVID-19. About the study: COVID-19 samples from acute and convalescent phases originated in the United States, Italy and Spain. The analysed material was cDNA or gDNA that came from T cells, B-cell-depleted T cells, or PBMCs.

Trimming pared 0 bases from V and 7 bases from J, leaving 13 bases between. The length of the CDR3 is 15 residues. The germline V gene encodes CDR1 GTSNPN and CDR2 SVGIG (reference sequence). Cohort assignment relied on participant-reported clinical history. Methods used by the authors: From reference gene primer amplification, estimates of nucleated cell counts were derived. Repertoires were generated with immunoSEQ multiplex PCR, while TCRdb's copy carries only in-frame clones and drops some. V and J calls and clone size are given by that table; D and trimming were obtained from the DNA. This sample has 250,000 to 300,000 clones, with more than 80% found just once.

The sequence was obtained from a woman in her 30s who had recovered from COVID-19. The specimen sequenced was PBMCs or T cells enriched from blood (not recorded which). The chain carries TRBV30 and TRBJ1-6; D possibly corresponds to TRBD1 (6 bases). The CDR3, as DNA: TGTGCCTGGAGTGTACAAAGGGGGTGGAATTCACCCCTCCACTTT. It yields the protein CAWSVQRGWNSPLHF.